A single sample gave rise to the 20 T cell receptor beta chains below, sequenced in a study of T cells in Graves' hyperthyroidism and ophthalmopathy. The CDR3 regions of TCR beta were amplified from RNA transcripts. A first-round RT-PCR of the TCR CDR3 used the HTBI primer set. TCRdb re-called the multiplex PCR reads through MiXCR, storing one row per CDR3 protein. Among under 550,000 distinct CDR3 sequences, approximately 20% were seen once, and the ten largest hold about half. The source material was blood. These TCRs come from a man in his forties or fifties with Graves' ophthalmopathy.

Notes on this clonotype: This may come from a read error, since a much larger clone is one base off. V is TRBV30 and J is TRBJ2-3; the D gene is possibly TRBD1 (6 bases). This CDR3 spans 13 amino acids. Per germline, CDR1 GTSNPN and CDR2 SVGIG (reference sequence). Trimming stripped 3 bases from V and 8 bases from J, with 15 bases between. The DNA for the CDR3 is TGTGCCTGGAGGACCCCAGGGGCAGGTACGCAGTATTTT. It encodes CAWRTPGAGTQYF.

J is TRBJ1-5 and V is TRBV6-2 or TRBV6-3; 8 bases line up with TRBD1. Per germline, CDR1 MNHEY and CDR2 SVGEGT. With V trimmed by 6 bases and J by 2 bases, 9 bases remained unmatched. The CDR3 has 16 amino acids. In DNA form, the CDR3 reads TGTGCCAGCAGACCCTATGGACAGGGAGGCAATCAGCCCCAGCATTTT. Translation gives CASRPYGQGGNQPQHF.

This clonotype was seen many times. The rearrangement links TRBV27 to TRBJ1-1; no clear D gene. Between the trimmed V and J ends, which lost 6 bases and 7 bases, there was a span of 15 bases. CDR1 MNHEY and CDR2 SMNVEV come from the germline V gene (reference sequence). The CDR3 is made up of 13 amino acids. The CDR3 is CASRRNLGDEAFF. The CDR3 coding sequence is TGTGCCAGCAGACGGAACCTTGGGGATGAAGCTTTCTTT.

V usage is TRBV13 and J usage is TRBJ2-1; D gene unclear. V was trimmed by 0 bases and J by 9 bases, leaving 15 bases between them. Germline V gene lookup returns CDR1 PRHDT and CDR2 FYEKMQ (reference sequence). The CDR3 loop spans 15 amino acids. The CDR3 DNA reads as TGTGCCAGCAGCTTAGGAGACGGACCCTCGGGTGAGCAGTTCTTC. Protein sequence: CASSLGDGPSGEQFF.

This clonotype has just a few counts. The chain joins TRBV7-2 to TRBJ2-2; the D gene is possibly TRBD1 (6 bases). The CDR3 extends over 15 amino acids. The germline V and J ends were trimmed by 8 bases and 6 bases, with 19 bases remaining between them. Germline V CDR1 and CDR2: SGHTA, FQGNSA. The CDR3 region has the DNA TGTGCCAGCCGCCGAAATCCAGGGGACCCCGGGGAGCTGTTTTTT. Translation: CASRRNPGDPGELFF.

This clonotype was counted a few times. The rearrangement uses TRBV5-6 and TRBJ1-1, with TRBD1 matching over 7 bases. The CDR3 is made up of 15 amino acids. In germline, CDR1 is SGHDT, CDR2 YYEEEE. V gave up 4 bases and J gave up 4 bases; unmatched junction bases: 10. The CDR3 sequence: CASSARTGWGTEAFF. In nucleotides, the CDR3 is TGTGCCAGCAGCGCGAGGACAGGATGGGGCACTGAAGCTTTCTTT.

This clonotype was seen only a few times. The chain combines TRBV19 with TRBJ1-1, with no clear D. Germline V gene sequence: CDR1 LNHDA, CDR2 SQIVND (reference sequence). Trimming pared 7 bases from V and 7 bases from J, leaving 16 bases between. CDR3 length: 13 residues. The CDR3 nucleotides are TGTGCCAGTACCCTCGGGCGGACGGGTGAAGCTTTCTTT. Protein product: CASTLGRTGEAFF. The variable domain in full, completed from reference TRBV19 and TRBJ1-1, reads DGGITQSPKYLFRKEGQNVTLSCEQNLNHDAMYWYRQDPGQGLRLIYYSQIVNDFQKGDIAEGYSVSREKKESFPLTVTSAQKNPTAFYLCASTLGRTGEAFFGQGTRLTVV.

In this sample, this clonotype turned up a few times. The rearrangement uses TRBV10-3 and TRBJ2-1; the D is unclear. The CDR3 covers 11 residues. Germline-derived CDR1 and CDR2 are ENHRY and SYGVKD. With 6 bases removed from V and 10 bases from J, the gap between germline ends came to 10 bases. CDR3 protein: CAIRDLGEQFF. The CDR3 DNA follows: TGTGCCATCAGAGATCTAGGCGAGCAGTTCTTC.

The chain recombines TRBV29-1 with TRBJ1-6, with D maybe TRBD1 (6 bases). Germline CDR1 is SQVTM and CDR2 is ANQGSEA. The CDR3 runs to 15 residues. Trimming took off 5 bases at V and 1 base at J, with 12 bases between the two ends. For the CDR3, the DNA is TGCAGCGTTACAGGGACGAGTTCCTATAATTCACCCCTCCACTTT. Its protein product is CSVTGTSSYNSPLHF.

This clonotype was observed a single time. The chain joins TRBV19 to TRBJ2-2, with 11 bases that match TRBD2. After removal of 5 bases from V and 4 bases from J, the junction contained 12 bases not matched to a gene. Germline loops: CDR1 LNHDA, CDR2 SQIVND (reference sequence). The CDR3 has 18 amino acids. The CDR3 DNA sequence: TGTGCCAGTAGTCGCCGCGGTAGCGGGAGGGCGAGCACCGGGGAGCTGTTTTTT. It specifies CASSRRGSGRASTGELFF.

This clonotype has at least ten counts. The chain couples TRBV30 to TRBJ2-3, with D hard to call. CDR3 length equals 14 residues. Trimming cost V 3 bases and J 1 base, with 11 bases left between them. Germline V gives CDR1 GTSNPN, CDR2 SVGIG (reference sequence). CDR3 DNA: TGTGCCTGGAGGCCCCGGATACGCACAGATACGCAGTATTTT. Translating it yields CAWRPRIRTDTQYF.

The chain links TRBV20-1 to TRBJ2-5; 7 nucleotides agree with TRBD2. Per the germline V gene, CDR1 is DFQATT and CDR2 is SNEGSKA (reference sequence). This CDR3 comprises 14 residues. With 3 bases clipped from V and 0 bases from J, the junction kept 4 bases outside the gene matches. The CDR3 is CSASILADQETQYF. Written as DNA, the CDR3 is TGCAGTGCTAGCATCCTAGCGGACCAAGAGACCCAGTACTTC.

The table lists this clonotype with a few counts. The chain carries TRBV5-1 and TRBJ2-7; D possibly matches TRBD1 or TRBD2 (7 bases each). V was clipped by 4 bases and J by 1 base, with 18 bases between them. The germline V gene has CDR1 SGHRS and CDR2 YFSETQ. This CDR3 is 16 amino acids long. As DNA, the CDR3 is TGCGCCAGCAGCCCTGGAACCCAGGGGGGGTCCTACGAGCAGTACTTC. It codes for CASSPGTQGGSYEQYF. Filled out from reference TRBV5-1 and TRBJ2-7, the complete variable domain reads KAGVTQTPRYLIKTRGQQVTLSCSPISGHRSVSWYQQTPGQGLQFLFEYFSETQRNKGNFPGRFSGRQFSNSRSEMNVSTLELGDSALYLCASSPGTQGGSYEQYFGPGTRLTVT.

This rearrangement joins TRBV30 to TRBJ1-5; the D gene is possibly TRBD1 (5 bases). V gave up 3 bases and J gave up 7 bases, with 13 bases separating them. Germline V CDR1 and CDR2: GTSNPN, SVGIG (reference sequence). The CDR3 is 13 residues long. Written as DNA, the CDR3 is TGTGCCTGGAGCTTAGGGGAGGACCAGCCCCAGCATTTT. It translates to CAWSLGEDQPQHF.

This clonotype was detected ten times or more. V is TRBV27 and J is TRBJ2-7; D ambiguous. Germline-derived CDR1 and CDR2 are MNHEY and SMNVEV (reference sequence). V dropped 6 bases and J dropped 5 bases, with 20 bases sitting between them. This CDR3 contains 15 residues. The DNA of the CDR3 is TGTGCCAGCAGGCCCTTAGATTTTTCGGAAGACGAGCAGTACTTC. It codes for CASRPLDFSEDEQYF.

Ten or more counts support this clonotype. This chain uses TRBV6-1 with TRBJ1-5; no firm D call. In germline, CDR1 is MNHNS, CDR2 SASEGT. The V end lost 2 bases, the J end lost 9 bases, and 8 bases lay between the germline ends. The CDR3 runs to 12 residues. CDR3 loop: CASSEHLVPQHF. The CDR3 bases are TGTGCCAGCAGTGAACATTTGGTGCCCCAGCATTTT.

The genes are TRBV28 and TRBJ1-2; 9 positions agree with TRBD1. CDR1 MDHEN and CDR2 SYDVKM come from the germline V gene. The CDR3 has 15 residues. The J segment lost 4 bases and the V segment lost 5 bases, leaving 8 bases of the junction unmatched. DNA of the CDR3: TGTGCCAGCAGTGTCCCGGGACAGGGCACCTATGGCTACACCTTC. The encoded protein is CASSVPGQGTYGYTF.

This clonotype was detected ten times or more. The genes are TRBV24-1 and TRBJ1-1; D might be TRBD1 (5 bases). Germline V gene data show CDR1 as KGHDR and CDR2 as SFDVKD. The V and J ends lost 3 bases and 4 bases respectively, with 8 bases between them. This CDR3 has 13 residues. The CDR3 DNA follows: TGTGCCACCAGTGATCCGGGACGCACTGAAGCTTTCTTT. Encoded protein: CATSDPGRTEAFF.

This clonotype was found once. One end of the junction does not line up with germline, which may come from a read error. The chain joins TRBV7-9 to TRBJ2-1, with 9 nucleotides matching TRBD2. The CDR3 has 15 amino acids. Germline assignment: CDR1 SEHNR and CDR2 FQNEAQ (reference sequence). The CDR3 DNA reads TGTGCCAGCAGCTTACTCGCGGGGGGGCCTAATGATCAGTTCTTC. This codes for CASSLLAGGPNDQFF.

This clonotype has just a few counts. The chain joins TRBV6-2 or TRBV6-3 to TRBJ2-1; D perhaps matches TRBD1 (6 bases). The CDR3 consists of 14 residues. Germline lookup yields CDR1 MNHEY and CDR2 SVGEGT. V gave up 2 bases and J gave up 8 bases, with 13 bases separating them. The CDR3 reads CASSYVARGDEQFF. The CDR3 nucleotides are TGTGCCAGCAGTTACGTGGCCAGGGGAGATGAGCAGTTCTTC.